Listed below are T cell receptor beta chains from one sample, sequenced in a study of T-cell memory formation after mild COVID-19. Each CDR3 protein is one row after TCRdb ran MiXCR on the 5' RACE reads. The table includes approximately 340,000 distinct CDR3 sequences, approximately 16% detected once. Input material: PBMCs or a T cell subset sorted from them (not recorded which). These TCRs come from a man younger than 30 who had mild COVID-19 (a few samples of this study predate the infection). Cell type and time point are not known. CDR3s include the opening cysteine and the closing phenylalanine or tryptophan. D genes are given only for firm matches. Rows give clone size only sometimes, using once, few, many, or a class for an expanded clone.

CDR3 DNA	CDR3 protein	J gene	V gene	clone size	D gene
TGCAGTGCCTTAGGAAGACCGGGACTCCAAAATCAAGAGACCCAGTACTTC	CSALGRPGLQNQETQYF	TRBJ2-5	TRBV20-1	-	-
TGTGCCAGCTCACCACCTAGAGGAGGGACAGATACGCAGTATTTT	CASSPPRGGTDTQYF	TRBJ2-3	TRBV18	many	-
TGCGCCAGCAGCTTGATAACTAGCGGGGCCTACAATGAGCAGTTCTTC	CASSLITSGAYNEQFF	TRBJ2-1	TRBV5-1	-	TRBD2
TGTGCCAGCAGCCTCCGGGTTAGCGGGGGGACCTACAATGAGCAGTTCTTC	CASSLRVSGGTYNEQFF	TRBJ2-1	TRBV3-1	few	TRBD2
TGCGCCAGCACGTTCTCGGGACAGCGAGAGGAGACCCAGTACTTC	CASTFSGQREETQYF	TRBJ2-5	TRBV5-1	-	TRBD1
TGTGCCAGCAGTGCCGAGTCTGGGGCCAACGTCCTGACTTTC	CASSAESGANVLTF	TRBJ2-6	TRBV2	-	-
TGTGCCAGCAGAGACGCAGGGGGCAAGGACGAGCAGTACTTC	CASRDAGGKDEQYF	TRBJ2-7	TRBV7-9	-	TRBD1
TGTGCCAGCAGCTTTGGGTCCAATGAGCAGTTCTTC	CASSFGSNEQFF	TRBJ2-1	TRBV7-2	many	-
TGTGCAAGTCGCTTGGGACAGGGGAAGGAAGAGACCCAGTACTTC	CASRLGQGKEETQYF	TRBJ2-5	TRBV12-2	-	-
TGTGCCAGTAGTCCTCAAACAGTGAACACTGAAGCTTTCTTT	CASSPQTVNTEAFF	TRBJ1-1	TRBV19	-	-
TGTGCCAGCAGTGACCCTCCGGCTAGCGGAGGGGATGAGCAGTTCTTC	CASSDPPASGGDEQFF	TRBJ2-1	TRBV6-1	-	TRBD2
TGTGCCAGCAGCTTAGAGTATAGAAGCTACGAGCAGTACTTC	CASSLEYRSYEQYF	TRBJ2-7	TRBV7-6	few	-
TGTGCCAGCAGTGGGGGTGGACTAGCGGGGATTTACGAGCAGTACTTC	CASSGGGLAGIYEQYF	TRBJ2-7	TRBV2	many	TRBD2
TGTGCCAGTAGTTACCGGGACTTGCCCTCCTACGAGCAGTACTTC	CASSYRDLPSYEQYF	TRBJ2-7	TRBV19	few	-
TGTGCCAGCGGGGTTCCTAATTCACCCCTCCACTTT	CASGVPNSPLHF	TRBJ1-6	TRBV2	-	-
TGTGCCAGCAGTGAAATCCTACAGGGTCGCTATGGCTACACCTTC	CASSEILQGRYGYTF	TRBJ1-2	TRBV2	-	-
TGTGCCAGCAGCTCACCGGGCTCACTTATAGAGCAGTACTTC	CASSSPGSLIEQYF	TRBJ2-7	TRBV5-6	few	-
TGTGCCAGCAGTGAACACAGCAGGAACACTGAAGCTTTCTTT	CASSEHSRNTEAFF	TRBJ1-1	TRBV6-1	-	-
TGTGCCATCTCAGACGGCGCTAAGAGCTCCTACGAGCAGTACTTC	CAISDGAKSSYEQYF	TRBJ2-7	TRBV10-3	-	-
TGTGCCAGCAGTTTTACCGGGGCGGGGGATACGCAGTATTTT	CASSFTGAGDTQYF	TRBJ2-3	TRBV12-3/TRBV12-4	few	-
TGTGCCAGCAGCTTAGCCCCTGGTAGCGGGGGCCGCAATGAGCAGTTCTTC	CASSLAPGSGGRNEQFF	TRBJ2-1	TRBV7-3	few	TRBD2
TGTGCCACCAGCAGAGATACGAGGACAGCCTCCCCTGGAGAGACCCAGTACTTC	CATSRDTRTASPGETQYF	TRBJ2-5	TRBV15	few	-
TGCGCCAGCAGCCAGGGACAGGGGGGACCGTCGGTCACAGATACGCAGTATTTT	CASSQGQGGPSVTDTQYF	TRBJ2-3	TRBV4-1	-	TRBD1
TGTGCCATCAGTGCAAGGGAAGGGGCATCTAACTATGGCTACACCTTC	CAISAREGASNYGYTF	TRBJ1-2	TRBV10-3	-	-
TGCGCCAGCAGCCAAGACGGGAATCAGCCCCAGCATTTT	CASSQDGNQPQHF	TRBJ1-5	TRBV4-1	many	-
TGTGCCAGCAGCCTAGGCCCCCTCCAGACCCAGTACTTC	CASSLGPLQTQYF	TRBJ2-5	TRBV7-8	-	-
TGTGCCAGCAGCGACAGGGGTGCAAACTTCGAGCAGTACTTC	CASSDRGANFEQYF	TRBJ2-7	TRBV7-9	few	TRBD1
TGTGCCAGCAGTTCCCTCGATGAAAAACTGTTTTTT	CASSSLDEKLFF	TRBJ1-4	TRBV7-9	few	-
TGTGCCAGCAGCCGGGGGACCGTTGATGGCTACACCTTC	CASSRGTVDGYTF	TRBJ1-2	TRBV6-6	few	-
TGTGCCAGCAGTCTCCCCCTCTATAGCAATCAGCCCCAGCATTTT	CASSLPLYSNQPQHF	TRBJ1-5	TRBV6-2/TRBV6-3	few	-
TGTGCCAGCAGCTTAACGTGGCGGGGAAATTCACCCCTCCACTTT	CASSLTWRGNSPLHF	TRBJ1-6	TRBV7-3	few	-
TGCGCCAGCAGCGGACTCTCCCAGGGGGCGGGAGCTTTCTTT	CASSGLSQGAGAFF	TRBJ1-1	TRBV4-1	few	TRBD1
TGTGCCAGCAGCGAGACTACGACCGGCAATGAGCAGTTCTTC	CASSETTTGNEQFF	TRBJ2-1	TRBV7-9	-	-
TGTGCCAGCAGCCCGACTCGCCTGGCTAGCACAGATACGCAGTATTTT	CASSPTRLASTDTQYF	TRBJ2-3	TRBV11-2	few	-
TGTGCCAGCCGAAACGTGAATGAAGCTTTCTTT	CASRNVNEAFF	TRBJ1-1	TRBV25-1	few	-
TGTGCCAGCAGCTTAGCAAGCGGGGTATGGGAACGTGAGCAGTTCTTC	CASSLASGVWEREQFF	TRBJ2-1	TRBV11-2	-	TRBD2
TGTGCCAGCGACAACTACAATGAGCAGTTCTTC	CASDNYNEQFF	TRBJ2-1	TRBV2	many	-
TGCAGTGCCGGGACAGGGAGGGATGGCTACACCTTC	CSAGTGRDGYTF	TRBJ1-2	TRBV20-1	few	TRBD1
TGCAGTGCTGCCCGCAGGGAGTTGGTTTGGAATGAGCAGTTCTTC	CSAARRELVWNEQFF	TRBJ2-1	TRBV20-1	-	-
TGCAGTGCTCTACCGACTAGCTTGGAGACCCAGTACTTC	CSALPTSLETQYF	TRBJ2-5	TRBV20-1	once	TRBD2
TGTGCCAGCAGCCCCCCCCTTTTCGGCGCTAACTATGGCTACACCTTC	CASSPPLFGANYGYTF	TRBJ1-2	TRBV11-2	few	-
TGTGCCAGCAGCCCCTGGGGCGGGGACGCCGGGGAGCTGTTTTTT	CASSPWGGDAGELFF	TRBJ2-2	TRBV3-1	many	-
TGTGCCAGCAGCTCACAGGGGGCGCGGGAGCAGTACTTC	CASSSQGAREQYF	TRBJ2-7	TRBV5-5	few	TRBD1
TGTGCCAGCAGCTGGAAACCCGGCGGTGCCTATAATTCACCCCTCCACTTT	CASSWKPGGAYNSPLHF	TRBJ1-6	TRBV5-4	-	-
TGTGCCAGCAGCCAAGATACAGAGCGGGGGAGGTACGAGCAGTACTTC	CASSQDTERGRYEQYF	TRBJ2-7	TRBV4-2	-	TRBD2
TGTGCCACCAGCAGAGATCTCAGCGGCACAGATACGCAGTATTTT	CATSRDLSGTDTQYF	TRBJ2-3	TRBV15	once	-
TGTGCCACAAGTCCCCTCGACGGGCCCCAGCATTTT	CATSPLDGPQHF	TRBJ1-5	TRBV28	-	-
TGCGCCAGCAGCTGGGGACAGGGGGCCGGGGAGCTGTTTTTT	CASSWGQGAGELFF	TRBJ2-2	TRBV5-1	-	TRBD1
TGTGCCAGCAGCACCATGGGGTTACACGAGCAGTACTTC	CASSTMGLHEQYF	TRBJ2-7	TRBV7-2	-	-
TGCAGTGTACACCTAGCGGGGGGCCTCACAGATACGCAGTATTTT	CSVHLAGGLTDTQYF	TRBJ2-3	TRBV20-1	many	TRBD2
TGTGCCAGCAGCCCCAGGGGAGGCAATTCACCCCTCCACTTT	CASSPRGGNSPLHF	TRBJ1-6	TRBV12-3/TRBV12-4	many	-
TGTGCCAGCCGGCAGGGGCGGGGAGATACGCAGTATTTT	CASRQGRGDTQYF	TRBJ2-3	TRBV12-3/TRBV12-4	few	-
TGTGCCAGCAGCCCCCTCCGGGACAAATTCTCTCAGCCCCAGCATTTT	CASSPLRDKFSQPQHF	TRBJ1-5	TRBV7-9	few	-
TGCGCCAGCAGCTTGGGACAGTTAAGGGGTTCTGAAGCTTTCTTT	CASSLGQLRGSEAFF	TRBJ1-1	TRBV5-1	-	-
TGTGCCAGCAGTCCCAGGGACAGGGTCGGCGAGCAGTACTTC	CASSPRDRVGEQYF	TRBJ2-7	TRBV2	-	TRBD1